The 11 T cell receptor beta chains below all came from one sample that was sequenced in a study of CD8+ T cells in alopecia areata. Treatment meaning: oral pan-JAK inhibitor, 5-10 mg twice daily. Following extraction, RNA underwent reverse transcription to cDNA, which served as the sequencing template. Sequencing was performed with immunoSEQ multiplex PCR; in TCRdb, only in-frame clones are kept and a portion is missing. The sample has about 120,000 clones, 50% to 75% seen once. This specimen consisted of CD8+ T cells sorted from blood, obtained at week 4, from a patient treated with tofacitinib. These receptors were obtained from a human donor with alopecia areata.

The chain recombines TRBV21-1 with TRBJ2-7. TRBV21-1 is described as a pseudogene. This CDR3 has 15 residues. For the CDR3, the DNA is TGTGCCAGCAGCAAAGTAGAAAGATTGGGCTACGAGCAGTACTTC. Translated, it gives CASSKVERLGYEQYF.

V is TRBV4-1 and J is TRBJ2-7, with TRBD2 matching over 10 bases. Trimming at V came to 1 base and at J to 0 bases, leaving 6 bases not matched to a gene. The length of the CDR3 is 17 residues. Germline CDR1 is MGHRA and CDR2 is YSYEKL. Here the CDR3 DNA reads TGCGCCAGCAGCCAAGCCCTAGCGGGGGCATCCTCCTACGAGCAGTACTTC. This translates into CASSQALAGASSYEQYF.

J is TRBJ1-4 and V is TRBV25-1; D is perhaps TRBD1 (5 bases). The CDR3 has 13 residues. V was shortened by 5 bases and J by 5 bases, with 9 bases between the two germline ends. Germline values: CDR1 MGHDK, CDR2 SYGVNS. The CDR3 DNA reads TGTGCCAGCAGTCGACAGCCCAATGAAAAACTGTTTTTT. It translates to CASSRQPNEKLFF.

The chain recombines TRBV29-1 with TRBJ1-1; D unresolved. The germline gives CDR1 SQVTM, CDR2 ANQGSEA. The CDR3 has 11 residues. The CDR3 DNA sequence: TGCAGTGCCTACCCGAACACTGAAGCTTTCTTT. Translating gives CSAYPNTEAFF.

V and J are TRBV5-1 and TRBJ2-6; 7 bases map to TRBD1. Per germline, CDR1 SGHRS and CDR2 YFSETQ. V gave up 10 bases and J gave up 0 bases; unmatched junction bases: 7. The CDR3 contains 15 residues. CDR3 sequence (DNA): TGCGCCGCCCGGGACAGCTACTCTGGGGCCAACGTCCTGACTTTC. Translating gives CAARDSYSGANVLTF.

The V call is TRBV29-1, the J call TRBJ2-7; possible D gene TRBD2, 6 bases. V was trimmed by 4 bases and J by 6 bases, leaving 22 bases between them. In germline, CDR1 is SQVTM, CDR2 ANQGSEA. CDR3 length: 15 residues. The CDR3 loop reads CSVVDQRGGGGEQYF. In DNA, the CDR3 is TGCAGCGTTGTCGACCAGAGGGGAGGTGGGGGCGAGCAGTACTTC.

This rearrangement joins TRBV29-1 to TRBJ1-2; no firm D call. Germline CDR1 reads SQVTM; CDR2 reads ANQGSEA. CDR3 length equals 11 residues. V lost 3 bases, J lost 5 bases, and 7 bases lay in between. CDR3 region: CSVDSVYGYTF. CDR3 bases: TGCAGCGTTGATTCGGTATATGGCTACACCTTC.

The chain uses TRBV7-9 and TRBJ1-2; D remains unclear. Germline V gene sequence: CDR1 SEHNR, CDR2 FQNEAQ (reference sequence). V lost 1 base and J lost 4, with 13 bases in between. The CDR3 consists of 15 residues. CDR3 nucleotides: TGTGCCAGCAGCTTAGAAGCGGCGAGAGGCTATGGCTACACCTTC. Protein: CASSLEAARGYGYTF. Looking up the rest from reference TRBV7-9 and TRBJ1-2 gives the full variable domain: DTGVSQNPRHKITKRGQNVTFRCDPISEHNRLYWYRQTLGQGPEFLTYFQNEAQLEKSRLLSDRFSAERPKGSFSTLEIQRTEQGDSAMYLCASSLEAARGYGYTFGSGTRLTVV.

The chain carries TRBV6-4 and TRBJ2-1; 7 bases agree with TRBD1. Germline lookup yields CDR1 MRHNA and CDR2 SNTAGT. V lost 2 bases, J lost 10 bases, and 5 bases stayed unmatched. The CDR3 covers 13 residues. CDR3 region: CASSDAPQGEQFF. The CDR3 bases are TGTGCCAGCAGTGACGCCCCACAGGGGGAGCAGTTCTTC.

The gene calls are TRBV6-5 and TRBJ2-1, with 10 bases that match TRBD2. The length of the CDR3 is 14 residues. Trimming cost V 7 bases and J 6 bases; bases outside gene matches: 6. Germline assignment: CDR1 MNHEY and CDR2 SVGAGI. The CDR3 DNA follows: TGTGCCAGCACGCCCGGGACTAGCGCCAATGAGCAGTTCTTC. It specifies CASTPGTSANEQFF.

The rearrangement links TRBV4-1 to TRBJ2-5, with TRBD2 matching over 12 bases. The V gene end was trimmed by 4 bases and the J gene end by 2 bases; junction bases not matched to a gene: 5. CDR3 length: 16 residues. Germline V gives CDR1 MGHRA, CDR2 YSYEKL. The CDR3, as DNA: TGCGCCAGCAGCCCCGACGGACTAGCGGGGCAAGAGACCCAGTACTTC. It translates to CASSPDGLAGQETQYF.